This passage covers 26 T cell receptor beta chains from one sample sequenced in a study of shared clonotypes between healthy human individuals (dated by TCRdb to the early 2020s). Receptor libraries were prepared by the immunoSEQ multiplex PCR assay. TCRdb stores this immuneACCESS table with in-frame sequences only. Part of the clones is absent; in the studies checked, under half of the shortfall reflects unresolved V genes, and no reason is known for the rest. This sample is represented by around 500,000 clones; 79% of them were singletons. The top ten constitute 9.5% to 15% of the sample. Input material: PBMCs. Receptors originate from a woman in her 40s in good health. Some clones in this sample may be carry-over from other donors' samples.

This chain links TRBV7-2 with TRBJ2-1; D unclear. From germline, CDR1 is SGHTA and CDR2 FQGNSA. This CDR3 region has 13 residues. Trimming pared 0 bases from V and 9 bases from J, leaving 9 bases between. CDR3 sequence: CASSLAGSTEQFF. In DNA, the CDR3 is TGTGCCAGCAGCTTAGCGGGAAGCACTGAGCAGTTCTTC. The full variable domain, with the rest looked up from reference TRBV7-2 and TRBJ2-1, is GAGVSQSPSNKVTEKGKDVELRCDPISGHTALYWYRQSLGQGLEFLIYFQGNSAPDKSGLPSDRFSAERTGGSVSTLTIQRTQQEDSAVYLCASSLAGSTEQFFGPGTRLTVL.

This chain uses TRBV4-1 with TRBJ2-1; no reliable D call. This CDR3 has 16 residues. Between the trimmed V and J ends, which lost 1 base and 4 bases, there was a span of 14 bases. Germline V gene lookup returns CDR1 MGHRA and CDR2 YSYEKL. The CDR3 DNA follows: TGCGCCAGCAGCCAAGGGATAGTAATGTATTACAATGAGCAGTTCTTC. It translates to CASSQGIVMYYNEQFF.

This clone was seen just once. The chain employs TRBV21-1 and TRBJ2-3; the table's D call of TRBD2 was not tested on the DNA. TRBV21-1 is reported as a pseudogene. The CDR3 consists of 21 residues. CDR3 residues: CASSNGTTGTSGRTSTDTQYF. The CDR3 DNA reads as TGTGCCAGCAGCAACGGGACAACCGGGACTAGCGGGAGGACCAGCACAGATACGCAGTATTTT.

CDR3 sequence reads: CASSPGLAGIYEQYF. The CDR3 region has the DNA TGTGCCAGCAGCCCCGGACTAGCGGGTATCTACGAGCAGTACTTC. The J gene is TRBJ2-7, the V gene TRBV27; 11 bases are shared with TRBD2. CDR1 and CDR2 from the germline V gene are MNHEY and SMNVEV (reference sequence). CDR3 length equals 15 residues. The J segment lost 3 bases and the V segment lost 6 bases, leaving 7 bases of the junction unmatched.

V is TRBV30 and J is TRBJ2-7; the match to TRBD1 covers 7 bases. The junction had 15 bases not matched to a gene; V was cut back by 2 bases and J by 5 bases. The CDR3 runs to 16 residues. The germline V gene has CDR1 GTSNPN and CDR2 SVGIG (reference sequence). Here the CDR3 reads CAWSFLDRDSRNEQYF. The CDR3 DNA follows: TGTGCCTGGAGTTTTTTAGACCGGGACAGTCGAAACGAGCAGTACTTC. The variable domain in full, with the rest retrieved from reference TRBV30 and TRBJ2-7, is SQTIHQWPATLVQPVGSPLSLECTVEGTSNPNLYWYRQAAGRGLQLLFYSVGIGQISSEVPQNLSASRPQDRQFILSSKKLLLSDSGFYLCAWSFLDRDSRNEQYFGPGTRLTVT.

Concerning this clone: A much larger clone differs from this one at a single base, so this may be a read error. This same CDR3 is encoded by further DNA sequences in the sample. The V and J genes are TRBV27 and TRBJ1-5; unclear D gene. V was shortened by 5 bases and J by 0 bases, with 2 bases between the two germline ends. Germline V gives CDR1 MNHEY, CDR2 SMNVEV (reference sequence). The CDR3 totals 12 residues. The CDR3 DNA follows: TGTGCCAGCAGTCCTAGCAATCAGCCCCAGCATTTT. Translating it yields CASSPSNQPQHF.

This clone was counted a few times. Other DNA sequences of this sample code for an identical CDR3. The rearrangement links TRBV7-3 to TRBJ2-3; no definite D call. The CDR3 sequence is 13 residues long. In germline, CDR1 is SGHTA, CDR2 FQGTGA. V was pared by 1 base and J by 4 bases, with 6 bases between. The CDR3 here is CASSLRMADTQYF. CDR3 nucleotide sequence: TGTGCCAGCAGCTTAAGGATGGCAGATACGCAGTATTTT.

The table lists this clone with a count of one. J is TRBJ2-2 and V is TRBV7-9; 10 bases are shared with TRBD2. From germline, CDR1 is SEHNR and CDR2 FQNEAQ (reference sequence). The CDR3 contains 19 residues. Unmatched junction bases numbered 17, after V lost 5 bases and J lost 5 bases. This CDR3 reads CASSPPGFLAGDRTGELFF. CDR3 nucleotide sequence: TGTGCCAGCAGCCCGCCGGGATTTCTAGCGGGAGACCGAACCGGGGAGCTGTTTTTT.

The chain carries TRBV29-1 and TRBJ2-4, with D possibly TRBD2 on 5 matching bases. The CDR3 length is 16 residues. Per the germline V gene, CDR1 is SQVTM and CDR2 is ANQGSEA. Trimming cost V 0 bases and J 0 bases, with 12 bases left between them. Here the CDR3 DNA reads TGCAGCGTTGAAGATCGCAGAGGGAGAGCCAAAAACATTCAGTACTTC. It yields the protein CSVEDRRGRAKNIQYF.

The chain uses TRBV9 and TRBJ2-3, with D perhaps being TRBD1 or TRBD2 (5 bases each). V lost 2 bases, J lost 4 bases, and 11 bases lay in between. Per the germline V gene, CDR1 is SGDLS and CDR2 is YYNGEE. The CDR3 is made up of 14 amino acids. The CDR3 region is CASSVGPSSDTQYF. DNA for the CDR3: TGTGCCAGCAGCGTGGGACCCTCCTCAGATACGCAGTATTTT.

The CDR3 coding sequence is TGTGCCAGCAGCAGGAGGGGGCGAGGCAATGAAAAACTGTTTTTT. The encoded protein is CASSRRGRGNEKLFF. The chain combines TRBV21-1 with TRBJ1-4; the DNA was not used to check the table's D call, TRBD1. TRBV21-1 is a known pseudogene. The CDR3 length is 15 residues.

In its sample, this clone was seen once. A read error may explain this, as a much larger clone is one base away. Other DNA sequences from this sample encode an identical CDR3 as well. The genes are TRBV5-4 and TRBJ1-3, with a weak D call TRBD1 (6 bases). V lost 2 bases and J lost 1, with 7 bases in between. Germline V gives CDR1 SGHNT, CDR2 YYREEE (reference sequence). The CDR3 contains 14 residues. CDR3 amino acids: CASSLGGSGNTIYF. In nucleotides, the CDR3 is TGTGCCAGCAGCTTAGGGGGGTCTGGAAACACCATATATTTT. The variable domain in full, completed from reference TRBV5-4 and TRBJ1-3, reads ETGVTQSPTHLIKTRGQQVTLRCSSQSGHNTVSWYQQALGQGPQFIFQYYREEENGRGNFPPRFSGLQFPNYSSELNVNALELDDSALYLCASSLGGSGNTIYFGEGSWLTVV.

A remark on this clone: A far larger clone lies a single base away; this is likely a read error. Other DNA sequences in the same sample also yield this CDR3. This chain uses TRBV20-1 with TRBJ1-1; no reliable D call. CDR3 length: 11 residues. The germline V gene has CDR1 DFQATT and CDR2 SNEGSKA (reference sequence). CDR3 residues: CSASKNTEAFF. Written as DNA, the CDR3 is TGCAGCGCTAGTAAGAACACTGAAGCTTTCTTT.

This chain links TRBV2 with TRBJ2-7, with a possible D match to TRBD1 (5 bases). The germline V gene encodes CDR1 SNHLY and CDR2 FYNNEI. CDR3 length: 13 residues. The V gene lost 7 bases and the J gene lost 2 bases, with 12 bases spanning the gap. In DNA, the CDR3 is TGTGCCAGCAAGGGGTCAGCCGCCTACGAGCAGTACTTC. It codes for CASKGSAAYEQYF.

The chain uses TRBV27 and TRBJ2-3; D gene ambiguous. The CDR3 has 14 residues. The ends were cut back, 3 bases at V and 2 bases at J, with 9 bases in the middle. CDR1 and CDR2 from the germline V gene are MNHEY and SMNVEV (reference sequence). The CDR3 here is CASSLSRFTDTQYF. The CDR3 nucleotides are TGTGCCAGCAGTTTGAGCAGGTTCACAGATACGCAGTATTTT.

The chain carries TRBV7-2 and TRBJ2-1; the D gene is possibly TRBD1 (6 bases). The length of the CDR3 is 15 residues. Germline CDR1 is SGHTA and CDR2 is FQGNSA. With 0 bases removed from V and 6 bases from J, the gap between germline ends came to 12 bases. The chain's CDR3 is CASSLAGAPANEQFF. CDR3 sequence (DNA): TGTGCCAGCAGCTTAGCGGGGGCCCCCGCCAATGAGCAGTTCTTC.

CDR3 protein: CASSQARGGGRVEQFF. As DNA, the CDR3 is TGTGCCAGCAGCCAAGCTCGCGGTGGCGGGAGGGTTGAGCAGTTCTTC. The V gene is TRBV4-2, the J gene TRBJ2-1; 9 positions match TRBD2. Germline V CDR1 and CDR2: LGHNA, YNFKEQ. This CDR3 contains 16 residues. Germline trimming cut 1 base from V and 9 bases from J; bases unmatched to any gene: 10.

The chain couples TRBV10-3 to TRBJ2-1; D not certain. The germline V gene encodes CDR1 ENHRY and CDR2 SYGVKD. Trimming cost V 11 bases and J 6 bases, with 23 bases left between them. CDR3 length equals 15 residues. CDR3 bases: TGTGCCCCCACCCAACATGGGGTTACAAGCAATGAGCAGTTCTTC. Protein product: CAPTQHGVTSNEQFF.

The J gene is TRBJ2-7, the V gene TRBV5-5, with TRBD1 matching 9 bases. The CDR3 consists of 15 residues. The V segment lost 4 bases and the J segment 4 bases; nucleotides outside the gene matches: 9. CDR1 is SGHKS, CDR2 YYEKEE, per germline (reference sequence). The CDR3 nucleotides read TGTGCCAGCAGCAGGACAGGGGTCGGAGGGTACGAGCAGTACTTC. Its protein is CASSRTGVGGYEQYF.

V gene TRBV5-1 combines with J gene TRBJ2-2; 15 bases fit TRBD2. V was clipped by 3 bases and J by 6 bases; unmatched bases: 6. CDR3 length: 17 amino acids. The germline V gene has CDR1 SGHRS and CDR2 YFSETQ. The CDR3 is CASSYRTSGRGAGELFF. Here the CDR3 DNA reads TGCGCCAGCAGCTACCGGACTAGCGGGAGGGGGGCCGGGGAGCTGTTTTTT.

V gene TRBV6-6 combines with J gene TRBJ2-7; TRBD1 matches at 8 bases. J was trimmed by 5 bases and V by 0 bases; bases with no gene match: 3. Germline loops: CDR1 MNHNY, CDR2 SVGAGI (reference sequence). This CDR3 is 14 amino acids long. The CDR3: CASSYSGQVHEQYF. CDR3 nucleotide sequence: TGTGCCAGCAGTTACTCGGGACAGGTCCACGAGCAGTACTTC.

J is TRBJ1-1 and V is TRBV7-9, with D tentatively TRBD1 (6 bases). The V end was cut by 4 bases, the J end by 0 bases, with 9 bases between. Germline V lookup: CDR1 SEHNR, CDR2 FQNEAQ (reference sequence). The CDR3 loop spans 14 amino acids. This CDR3 reads CASSSQGMNTEAFF. The CDR3 DNA follows: TGTGCCAGCAGCTCCCAGGGGATGAACACTGAAGCTTTCTTT.

V is TRBV2 and J is TRBJ1-1; TRBD1 aligns across 10 bases. There are 14 residues in the CDR3. V shed 6 bases, J shed 5 bases, and the junction held 6 bases outside the gene matches. The germline V gene has CDR1 SNHLY and CDR2 FYNNEI. DNA of the CDR3: TGTGCCAGCAGCACGACAGGGGGCTTTACTGAAGCTTTCTTT. Encoded protein: CASSTTGGFTEAFF.

The chain carries TRBV19 and TRBJ2-2, with D possibly matching TRBD1 (5 bases). The CDR3 extends over 15 amino acids. Trimming cost V 5 bases and J 4 bases, with 14 bases left between them. Germline CDR1 is LNHDA and CDR2 is SQIVND (reference sequence). CDR3 loop: CASSFPGHTTGELFF. For the CDR3, the DNA is TGTGCCAGTAGTTTCCCAGGACACACCACCGGGGAGCTGTTTTTT.

This chain uses TRBV5-1 with TRBJ2-1; D ambiguous. The CDR3 has 14 amino acids. The V end was cut by 3 bases, the J end by 3 bases, with 10 bases between. The germline gives CDR1 SGHRS, CDR2 YFSETQ. The CDR3 reads CASSYTSFYNEQFF. CDR3 nucleotides: TGCGCCAGCAGCTACACCTCCTTCTACAATGAGCAGTTCTTC.

The V and J genes are TRBV19 and TRBJ1-1; D is unresolved. The germline gives CDR1 LNHDA, CDR2 SQIVND (reference sequence). V was clipped by 1 base and J by 3 bases, with 6 bases between them. The CDR3 spans 13 residues. CDR3 sequence (DNA): TGTGCCAGTAGTATAGTGGCCGACACTGAAGCTTTCTTT. This sequence encodes CASSIVADTEAFF.